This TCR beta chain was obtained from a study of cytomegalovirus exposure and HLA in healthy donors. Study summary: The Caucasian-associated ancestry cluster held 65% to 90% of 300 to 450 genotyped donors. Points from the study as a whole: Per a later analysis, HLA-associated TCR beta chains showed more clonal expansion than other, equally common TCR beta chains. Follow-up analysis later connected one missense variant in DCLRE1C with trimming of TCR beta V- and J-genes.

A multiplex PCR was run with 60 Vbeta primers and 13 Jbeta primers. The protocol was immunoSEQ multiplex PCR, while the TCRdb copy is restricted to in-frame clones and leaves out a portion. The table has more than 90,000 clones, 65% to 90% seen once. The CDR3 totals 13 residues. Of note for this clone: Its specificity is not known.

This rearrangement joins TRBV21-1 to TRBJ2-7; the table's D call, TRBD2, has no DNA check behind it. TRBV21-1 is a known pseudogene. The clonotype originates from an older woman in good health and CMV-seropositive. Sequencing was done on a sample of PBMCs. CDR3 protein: CAISAGPAYEQYF. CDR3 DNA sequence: TGTGCCATTTCAGCGGGACCCGCCTACGAGCAGTACTTC.